This TCR beta chain was sequenced during a study of breast tumors, draining lymph nodes, adjacent tissues. General study results and limits: Most tumor T cells seemingly derive from lymph node, then expand in tumor.

MiXCR, run by TCRdb on the multiplex PCR reads, gives a single entry per CDR3 protein. Among fewer than 150,000 distinct CDR3 sequences listed, about 20% were seen once. Samples came from axillary lymph nodes draining the breast cancer. Per the germline V gene, CDR1 is SEHNR and CDR2 is FQNEAQ (reference sequence). V was pared by 6 bases and J by 4 bases, with 8 bases of the junction left unmatched. The CDR3 extends over 16 amino acids. In this sample, this clonotype turned up many times. Its antigen is not known. The sequence came from a female donor with breast cancer. Some clones in this sample may be carry-over from other donors' samples. The specimen sequenced was axillary lymph node tissue. The V call is TRBV7-9, the J call TRBJ2-1; 11 bases match TRBD2. CDR3 DNA sequence: TGTGCCAGCAGGGCCAGGGGACTAGCGGTATACAATGAGCAGTTCTTC. Residues: CASRARGLAVYNEQFF.